This passage covers 10 T cell receptor delta chains from one sample sequenced in a study of gamma-delta chains in newborns, infants, children. TCRdb called clones anew from the reads with CATT. The sample records about 5,700 delta-chain clones, over 0.4% being singletons. The sample was blood. The receptor source for this set is a child who was a newborn, infant or young child, either healthy, febrile or measles-vaccinated (not recorded which).

In this sample, this clone turned up a few times. This DNA's translation and the protein TCRdb lists, from a much larger clone, do not match at residue 3, likely due to a read error; the protein shown is translated from the DNA. This specimen includes other DNA sequences encoding the same CDR3. The chain joins TRDV2 to TRDJ3; 11 nucleotides line up with TRDD3. This CDR3 has 16 residues. Germline V gene data show CDR1 as GEAIGNYY and CDR2 as EKD. CDR3 protein: CARDTGGYWDTRQMFF. CDR3 sequence (DNA): TGTGCCCGTGACACTGGGGGATACTGGGACACCCGACAGATGTTTTTC.

This clone is judged medium-sized. The chain employs TRDV2 and TRDJ3; 10 nucleotides align to TRDD3. The CDR3 covers 18 residues. In germline, CDR1 is GEAIGNYY, CDR2 EKD. The ends lost 3 bases at V and 0 bases at J; junction bases unmatched: 4. The CDR3 DNA follows: TGTGCCTGTGACGCGTACTGGGGGATCTCCTGGGACACCCGACAGATGTTTTTC. This codes for CACDAYWGISWDTRQMFF.

On this clone itself: TCRdb's listed protein matches a much larger clone and diverges from this DNA's translation at residue 4, likely through a read error; the protein shown comes from the DNA. The J gene is TRDJ3, the V gene TRDV2; D ambiguous. The CDR3 runs 16 residues. Trimming shortened V by 5 bases and J by 3 bases, and 13 bases separated the two germline ends. CDR1 is GEAIGNYY, CDR2 EKD, per germline. CDR3 sequence: CACGNVELWDTRQMFF. CDR3 nucleotides: TGTGCCTGTGGCAACGTGGAACTCTGGGACACCCGACAGATGTTTTTC.

This clone was found a few times. This likely stems from a read error, as it lies one base from a far larger clone. This sample includes further DNA sequences coding for the same CDR3. The chain links TRDV2 to TRDJ2; 12 positions match TRDD3. CDR3 length: 18 residues. Germline V CDR1 and CDR2: GEAIGNYY, EKD. V lost 0 bases and J lost 3; bases outside the gene matches: 7. Here the CDR3 reads CACDTLLGDTRVTAQLFF. The DNA of the CDR3 is TGTGCCTGTGACACCTTACTGGGGGATACACGAGTGACAGCACAACTCTTCTTT.

This clone was found a few times. A far more abundant clone sits one base away, making this likely a read error. Other DNA sequences within the sample encode an identical CDR3. The chain combines TRDV2 with TRDJ3; 11 bases fit TRDD3. This CDR3 region has 20 residues. Germline CDR1 and CDR2: GEAIGNYY and EKD. The CDR3 protein is CACDTADTGGYSWDTRQMFF. The CDR3 coding sequence is TGTGCCTGCGACACCGCTGATACTGGGGGATACTCCTGGGACACCCGACAGATGTTTTTC.

This clone was counted between two and nine times. At residue 14, the translated DNA and the protein in TCRdb do not agree; the protein given here is derived from the DNA. The chain uses TRDV1 and TRDJ3; 12 bases align to TRDD3. The CDR3 covers 19 residues. CDR1 and CDR2 from the germline V gene are TSWWSYY and QGS. CDR3 coding DNA: TGTGCTCTTGGGGAACTTACTGGGGGATACTCCTGGGACGCCCGACAGATGTTTTTC. Amino acid sequence: CALGELTGGYSWDARQMFF.

This clone was counted only a few times. Given a much more abundant clone one base away, this may be a read error. The chain uses TRDV2 and TRDJ3, with TRDD3 as a possible D gene (6 bases). Germline V lookup: CDR1 GEAIGNYY, CDR2 EKD. This CDR3 region has 20 residues. In DNA, the CDR3 is TGTGCCTGTGACGCGCTTAGGCAGGATGATTACTCCTGGGGCACCCGACAGATGTTTTTC. The encoded protein is CACDALRQDDYSWGTRQMFF.

In regard to this clone: TCRdb has a much larger clone's protein, which differs at residue 14 from the translation of this DNA, likely because of a read error; what is shown is the protein translated from the DNA. The chain couples TRDV2 to TRDJ3; 13 bases line up with TRDD3. The CDR3 runs to 19 residues. Germline V gene data show CDR1 as GEAIGNYY and CDR2 as EKD. DNA of the CDR3: TGTGCCTGTGACTACGTACTGGGGGATACGTCATGGGACATCCGACAGATGTTTTTC. This codes for CACDYVLGDTSWDIRQMFF.

This clone has a handful of counts. A clone one base away is much larger, so this may be a read error. Distinct nucleotide sequences in the sample also encode this CDR3. The V gene is TRDV2, the J gene TRDJ3, with 10 bases aligning to TRDD3. The germline V gene has CDR1 GEAIGNYY and CDR2 EKD. The CDR3 loop spans 17 amino acids. The CDR3 coding sequence is TGTGCCTGTGACCGCTGGGGGATAAACTGGGACACCCGACAGATGTTTTTT. It specifies CACDRWGINWDTRQMFF.

This chain connects TRDV2 to TRDJ3, with 9 bases aligning to TRDD3. CDR3 size: 20 residues. V trimming: 2 bases; J trimming: 0 bases; junction bases outside the gene matches: 10. The germline gives CDR1 GEAIGNYY, CDR2 EKD. The DNA of the CDR3 is TGTGCCTGTGACAAAGTACTGGGGGACCATAGCTCCTGGGACACCCGACAGATGTTTTTC. It translates to CACDKVLGDHSSWDTRQMFF.